This T cell receptor beta chain was profiled in a study of T-cell reconstitution after alpha-beta-depleted transplantation in children. Findings of the study overall: Some patients showed high day-60 TCRbeta diversity, which derived from surviving recipient T cells and thymic progenitors. At the one-year point after transplant, T-cell counts and TCRbeta diversity were found to come mostly from T cells that had been newly produced.

During its preparation, the TCRbeta library received unique molecular identifiers. TCRdb re-called the PCR reads through MiXCR, storing one row per CDR3 protein. The sample holds around 490,000 distinct CDR3 sequences; about 10% are singletons and the top ten take 14%. As concerns this clonotype: The antigen remains undetermined. A much more abundant neighbour one base away suggests this may be a read error.

The V end was cut by 3 bases, the J end by 1 base, with 6 bases between. Germline V gives CDR1 DFQATT, CDR2 SNEGSKA (reference sequence). This CDR3 region has 12 residues. The chain joins TRBV20-1 to TRBJ1-1, with TRBD1 as a possible D gene (5 bases). This TCR came from a female patient between 2 and 10 years old who had a stem cell transplant for aplastic anemia, so the T cells may come from the graft donor. The sample in question was PBMCs, mostly from graft donor cells, obtained 180 days after TCRalphabeta/CD19-depleted stem cell transplant. The CDR3 is CSASQGNTEAFF. The DNA for the CDR3 is TGCAGTGCTAGTCAGGGGAACACTGAAGCTTTCTTT.